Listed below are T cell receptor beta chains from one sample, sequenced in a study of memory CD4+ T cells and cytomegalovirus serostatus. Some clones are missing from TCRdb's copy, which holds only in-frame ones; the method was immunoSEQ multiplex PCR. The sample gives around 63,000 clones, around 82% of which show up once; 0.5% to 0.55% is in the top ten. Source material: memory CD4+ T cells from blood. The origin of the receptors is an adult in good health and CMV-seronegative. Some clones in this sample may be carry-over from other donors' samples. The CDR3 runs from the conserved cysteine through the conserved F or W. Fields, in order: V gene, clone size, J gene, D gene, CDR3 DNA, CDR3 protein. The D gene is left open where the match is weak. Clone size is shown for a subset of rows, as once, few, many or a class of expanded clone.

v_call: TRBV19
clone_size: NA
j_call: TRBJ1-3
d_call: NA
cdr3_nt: TGTGCCAGTAGTTTACCGGGACGAACCTCTGGAAACACCATATATTTT
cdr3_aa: CASSLPGRTSGNTIYF

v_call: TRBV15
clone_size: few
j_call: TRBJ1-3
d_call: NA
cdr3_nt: TGTGCCACCAGCAGATACGGACAGCCTGGAAACACCATATATTTT
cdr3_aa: CATSRYGQPGNTIYF

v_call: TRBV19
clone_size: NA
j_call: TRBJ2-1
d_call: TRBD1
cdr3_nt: TGTGCCAGTAATCAGCCCGGACAGGGCAATGAGCAGTTCTTC
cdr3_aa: CASNQPGQGNEQFF

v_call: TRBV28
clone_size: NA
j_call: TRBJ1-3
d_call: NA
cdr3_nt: TGTGCCAGCACCAGAGAGGGATCTGGAAACACCATATATTTT
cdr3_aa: CASTREGSGNTIYF

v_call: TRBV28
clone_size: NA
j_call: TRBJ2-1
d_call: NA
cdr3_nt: TGTGCCAGCAGGTTTCTGGATAGCGCAGCCTACAATGAGCAGTTCTTC
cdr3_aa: CASRFLDSAAYNEQFF

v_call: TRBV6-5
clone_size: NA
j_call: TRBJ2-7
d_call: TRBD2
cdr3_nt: TGTGCCAGCAGGGTGGGCGGGGGCTACGAGCAGTACTTC
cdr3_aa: CASRVGGGYEQYF

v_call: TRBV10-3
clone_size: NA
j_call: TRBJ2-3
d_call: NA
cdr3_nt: TGTGCCATCAGTGACTTAGGGCGGGAAGGCACAGATACGCAGTATTTT
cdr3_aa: CAISDLGREGTDTQYF

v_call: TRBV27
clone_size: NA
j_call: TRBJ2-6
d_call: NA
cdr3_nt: TGTGCCAGCAGGCAGGGGATCGCTGGGGCCAACGTCCTGACTTTC
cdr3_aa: CASRQGIAGANVLTF

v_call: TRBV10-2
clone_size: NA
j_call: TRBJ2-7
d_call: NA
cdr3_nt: TGCGCCAGCAGGCCGGACCCGACCTACGAGCAGTACTTC
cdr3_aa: CASRPDPTYEQYF

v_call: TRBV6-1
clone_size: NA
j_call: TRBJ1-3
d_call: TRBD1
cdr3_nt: TGTGCCAGCAGTGCGGGACAGGGGCTCGGAAACACCATATATTTT
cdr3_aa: CASSAGQGLGNTIYF

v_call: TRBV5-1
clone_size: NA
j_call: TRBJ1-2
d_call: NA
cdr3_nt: TGCGCCAGCAGCCTTCGGACCGAAAACTATGGCTACACCTTC
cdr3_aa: CASSLRTENYGYTF

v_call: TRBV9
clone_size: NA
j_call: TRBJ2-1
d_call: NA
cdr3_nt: TGTGCCAGCAGCGCGATGACCGGGACGACGTACAATGAGCAGTTCTTC
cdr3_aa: CASSAMTGTTYNEQFF

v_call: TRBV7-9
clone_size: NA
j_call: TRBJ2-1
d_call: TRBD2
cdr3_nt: TGTGCCAGCAGCTGGACTAGCGGGGGGGAAACCTACAATGAGCAGTTCTTC
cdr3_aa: CASSWTSGGETYNEQFF

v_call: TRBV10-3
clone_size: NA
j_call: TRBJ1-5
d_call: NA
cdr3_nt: TGTGCCATCAGGGAGGGGGATCAGCCCCAGCATTTT
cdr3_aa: CAIREGDQPQHF

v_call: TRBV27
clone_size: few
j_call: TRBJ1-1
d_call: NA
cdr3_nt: TGTGCCAGCAGTTTATATGGGCAGGGAGGTGGCACTGAAGCTTTCTTT
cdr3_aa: CASSLYGQGGGTEAFF

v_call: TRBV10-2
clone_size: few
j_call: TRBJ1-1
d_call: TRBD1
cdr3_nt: TGCGCCAGCAGTCGGACAGGGATGTCCACTGAAGCTTTCTTT
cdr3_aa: CASSRTGMSTEAFF

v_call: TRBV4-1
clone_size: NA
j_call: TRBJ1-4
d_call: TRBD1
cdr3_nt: TGCGCCAGCAGCCAAGACGGGACAGGGAACGAAAAACTGTTTTTT
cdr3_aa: CASSQDGTGNEKLFF

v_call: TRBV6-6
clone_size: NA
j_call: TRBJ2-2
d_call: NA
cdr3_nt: TGTGCCAGCAGGGGGAACACCGGGGAGCTGTTTTTT
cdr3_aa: CASRGNTGELFF

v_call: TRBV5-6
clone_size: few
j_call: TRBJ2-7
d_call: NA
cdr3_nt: TGTGCCAGCAGCTATGGTCAGGGGAGATACGAGCAGTACTTC
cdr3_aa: CASSYGQGRYEQYF

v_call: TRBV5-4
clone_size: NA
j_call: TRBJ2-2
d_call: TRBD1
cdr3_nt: TGTGCCAGCAGCAAGGGACAGGATAACACCGGGGAGCTGTTTTTT
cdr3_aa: CASSKGQDNTGELFF

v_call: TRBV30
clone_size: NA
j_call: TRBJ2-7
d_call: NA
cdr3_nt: TGTGCCTGGAGTGTGTGGGACGAGCAGTACTTC
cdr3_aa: CAWSVWDEQYF

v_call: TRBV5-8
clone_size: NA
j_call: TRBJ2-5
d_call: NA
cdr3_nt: TGTGCCAGCAGCCTGGGAAGGGGACCGACCTTAGAGACCCAGTACTTC
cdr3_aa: CASSLGRGPTLETQYF

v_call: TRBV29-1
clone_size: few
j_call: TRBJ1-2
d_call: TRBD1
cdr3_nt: TGCAGCGTGGGGCAGGGGGCCACCAACTATGGCTACACCTTC
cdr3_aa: CSVGQGATNYGYTF

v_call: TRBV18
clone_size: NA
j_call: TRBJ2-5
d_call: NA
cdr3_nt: TGTGCCACCCAGGTACAAGAGACCCAGTACTTC
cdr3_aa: CATQVQETQYF

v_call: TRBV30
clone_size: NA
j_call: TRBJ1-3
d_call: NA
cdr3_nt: TGTGCCTTTCAGGGCCCTGGAAACACCATATATTTT
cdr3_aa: CAFQGPGNTIYF

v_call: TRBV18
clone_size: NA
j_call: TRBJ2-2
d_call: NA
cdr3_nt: TGTGCCAGCTCACAGGGGCCTCCGAACACCGGGGAGCTGTTTTTT
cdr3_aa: CASSQGPPNTGELFF

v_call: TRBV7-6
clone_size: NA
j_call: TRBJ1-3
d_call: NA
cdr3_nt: TGTGCCAGCAGCTTAGGGGGCAGTGGAAACACCATATATTTT
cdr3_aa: CASSLGGSGNTIYF

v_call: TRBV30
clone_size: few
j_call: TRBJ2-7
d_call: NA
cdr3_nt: TGTGCCTGGAGTGGATACGAGCAGTACTTC
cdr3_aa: CAWSGYEQYF

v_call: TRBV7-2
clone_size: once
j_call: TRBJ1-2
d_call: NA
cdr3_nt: TGTGCCAGCAGCTTATCCCCTGTAATCAGGGTTAACTATGGCTACACCTTC
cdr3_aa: CASSLSPVIRVNYGYTF

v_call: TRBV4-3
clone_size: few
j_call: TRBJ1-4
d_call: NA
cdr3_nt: TGCGCCAGCAGCCAAGCCCAGGGCAGGGGCGGGGAAAAACTGTTTTTT
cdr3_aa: CASSQAQGRGGEKLFF

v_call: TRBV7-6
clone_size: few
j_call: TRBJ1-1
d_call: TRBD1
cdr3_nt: TGTGCCAGCAGCTTAGGACAGGGGAACACTGAAGCTTTCTTT
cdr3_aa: CASSLGQGNTEAFF

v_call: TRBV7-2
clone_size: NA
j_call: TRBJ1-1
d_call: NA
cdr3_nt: TGTGCCAGCAGCCGAAGCTCGGGAACTGAAGCTTTCTTT
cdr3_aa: CASSRSSGTEAFF

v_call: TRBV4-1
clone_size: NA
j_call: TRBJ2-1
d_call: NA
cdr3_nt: TGCGCCAGCAGCCATGCCGGTGCACTAATAAGGGGGGGTGAGCAGTTCTTC
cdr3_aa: CASSHAGALIRGGEQFF

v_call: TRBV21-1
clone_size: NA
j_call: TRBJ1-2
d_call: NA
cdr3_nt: TGTGCCAGCAGCGAACGCGATAGGAATGGCTACACCTTC
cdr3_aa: CASSERDRNGYTF

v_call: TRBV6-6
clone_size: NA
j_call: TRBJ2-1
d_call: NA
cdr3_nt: TGTGCCAGCGGCCCGTGGGGTGCTGAGCAGTTCTTC
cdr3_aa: CASGPWGAEQFF

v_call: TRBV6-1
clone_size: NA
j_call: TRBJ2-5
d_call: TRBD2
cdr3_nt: TGTGCCAGCAGTGAAGGGGCGGCTAGCGGGGCCCAAGAGACCCAGTACTTC
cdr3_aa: CASSEGAASGAQETQYF

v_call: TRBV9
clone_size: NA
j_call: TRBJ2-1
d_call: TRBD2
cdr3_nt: TGTGCCAGCAGCGCCGGGACTAGCGCTTACAATGAGCAGTTCTTC
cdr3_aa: CASSAGTSAYNEQFF

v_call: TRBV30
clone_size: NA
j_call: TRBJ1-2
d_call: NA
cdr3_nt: TGTGCCTGGAGTGTACTCCGGGGAAACTATGGCTACACCTTC
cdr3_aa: CAWSVLRGNYGYTF

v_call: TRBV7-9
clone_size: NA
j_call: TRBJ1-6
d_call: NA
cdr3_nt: TGTGCCAGCAGCTTAGGGAGCGGAGGCGGGAGCTCCTATAATTCACCCCTCCACTTT
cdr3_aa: CASSLGSGGGSSYNSPLHF

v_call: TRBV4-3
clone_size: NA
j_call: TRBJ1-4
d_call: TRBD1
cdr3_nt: TGCGCCAGCAGCCAAGATCTCCCTAACAGGGGCGCTACTCAAAATGAAAAACTGTTTTTT
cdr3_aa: CASSQDLPNRGATQNEKLFF

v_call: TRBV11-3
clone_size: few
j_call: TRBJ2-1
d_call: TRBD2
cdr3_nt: TGTGCCAGCAGCTTAGGGACTAGCGGGGGGGCCAATGAGCAGTTCTTC
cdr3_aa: CASSLGTSGGANEQFF

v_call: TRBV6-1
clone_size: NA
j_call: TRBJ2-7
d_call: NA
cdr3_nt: TGTGCCAGCAGCGGAACTATTGTTTCCTACGAGCAGTACTTC
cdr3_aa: CASSGTIVSYEQYF

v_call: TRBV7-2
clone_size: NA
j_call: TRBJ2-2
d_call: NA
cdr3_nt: TGTGCCAGCAGCCGACCGAGCCTCAACACCGGGGAGCTGTTTTTT
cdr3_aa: CASSRPSLNTGELFF

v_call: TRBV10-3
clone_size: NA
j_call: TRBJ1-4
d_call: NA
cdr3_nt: TGTGCCACCAGAGACTCCGCAACTAATGAAAAACTGTTTTTT
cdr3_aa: CATRDSATNEKLFF

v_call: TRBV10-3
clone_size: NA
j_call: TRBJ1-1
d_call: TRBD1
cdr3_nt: TGTGCCATCAGTCAGGGGGGGCTCGGTAATGAAGCTTTCTTT
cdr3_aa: CAISQGGLGNEAFF